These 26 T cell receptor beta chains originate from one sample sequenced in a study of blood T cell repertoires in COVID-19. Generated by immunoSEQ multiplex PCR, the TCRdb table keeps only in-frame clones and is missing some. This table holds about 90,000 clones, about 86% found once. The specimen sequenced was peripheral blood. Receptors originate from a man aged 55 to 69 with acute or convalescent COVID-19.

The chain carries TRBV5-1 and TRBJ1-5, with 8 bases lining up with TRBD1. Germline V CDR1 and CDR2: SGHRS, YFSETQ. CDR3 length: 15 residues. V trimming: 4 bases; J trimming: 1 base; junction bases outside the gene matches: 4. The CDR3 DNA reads TGCGCCAGCAGCCCAGGGGGCTTGAGCAATCAGCCCCAGCATTTT. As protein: CASSPGGLSNQPQHF.

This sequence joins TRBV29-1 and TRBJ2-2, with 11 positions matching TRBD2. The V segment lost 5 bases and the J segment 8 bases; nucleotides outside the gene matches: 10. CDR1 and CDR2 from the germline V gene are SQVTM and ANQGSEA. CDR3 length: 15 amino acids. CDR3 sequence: CSVLLTSGARGELFF. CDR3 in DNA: TGCAGCGTTCTGTTGACTAGCGGGGCAAGGGGGGAGCTGTTTTTT.

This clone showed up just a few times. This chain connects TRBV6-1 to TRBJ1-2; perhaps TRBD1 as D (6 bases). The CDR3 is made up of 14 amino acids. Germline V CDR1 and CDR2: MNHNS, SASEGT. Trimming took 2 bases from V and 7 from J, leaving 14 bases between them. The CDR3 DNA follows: TGTGCCAGCAGTGAATGGGGTACAGGGTCTGGCTACACCTTC. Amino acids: CASSEWGTGSGYTF.

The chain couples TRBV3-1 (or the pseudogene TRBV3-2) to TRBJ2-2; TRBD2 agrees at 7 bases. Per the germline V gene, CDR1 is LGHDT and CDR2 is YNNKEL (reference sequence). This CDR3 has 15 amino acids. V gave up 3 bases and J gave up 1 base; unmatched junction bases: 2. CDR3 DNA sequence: TGTGCCAGCAGCCATCCGGGAGGGAACACCGGGGAGCTGTTTTTT. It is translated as CASSHPGGNTGELFF.

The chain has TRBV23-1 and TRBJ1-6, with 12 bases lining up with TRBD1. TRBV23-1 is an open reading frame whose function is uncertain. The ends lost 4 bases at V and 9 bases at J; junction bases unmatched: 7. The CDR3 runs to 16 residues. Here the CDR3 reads CASSLLRDRGLSPLHF. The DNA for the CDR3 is TGCGCCAGCAGTCTATTACGGGACAGGGGGCTTTCACCCCTCCACTTT.

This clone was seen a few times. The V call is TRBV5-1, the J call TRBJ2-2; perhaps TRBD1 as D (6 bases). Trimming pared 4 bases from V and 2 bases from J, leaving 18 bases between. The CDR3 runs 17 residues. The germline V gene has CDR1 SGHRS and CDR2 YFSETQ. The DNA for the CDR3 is TGCGCCAGCAGCGGGGGACATGCCGGGGTAAACACCGGGGAGCTGTTTTTT. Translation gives CASSGGHAGVNTGELFF.

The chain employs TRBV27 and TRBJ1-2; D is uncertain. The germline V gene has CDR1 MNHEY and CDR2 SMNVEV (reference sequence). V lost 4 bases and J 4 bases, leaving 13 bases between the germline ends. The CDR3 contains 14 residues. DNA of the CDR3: TGTGCCAGCAGTTGGCGGGGAGGGAGCTATGGCTACACCTTC. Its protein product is CASSWRGGSYGYTF.

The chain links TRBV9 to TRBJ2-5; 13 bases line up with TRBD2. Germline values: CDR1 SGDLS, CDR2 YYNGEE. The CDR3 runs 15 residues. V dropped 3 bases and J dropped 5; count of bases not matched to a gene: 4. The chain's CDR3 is CASSGGTSGVETQYF. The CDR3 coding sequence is TGTGCCAGCAGCGGCGGGACTAGCGGGGTGGAGACCCAGTACTTC.

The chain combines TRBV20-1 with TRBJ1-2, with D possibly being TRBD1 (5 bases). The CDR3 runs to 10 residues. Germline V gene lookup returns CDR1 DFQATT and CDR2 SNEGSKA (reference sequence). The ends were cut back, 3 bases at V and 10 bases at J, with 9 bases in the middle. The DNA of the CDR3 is TGCAGTGCTAGTCAAGGGGTCTACACCTTC. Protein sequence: CSASQGVYTF.

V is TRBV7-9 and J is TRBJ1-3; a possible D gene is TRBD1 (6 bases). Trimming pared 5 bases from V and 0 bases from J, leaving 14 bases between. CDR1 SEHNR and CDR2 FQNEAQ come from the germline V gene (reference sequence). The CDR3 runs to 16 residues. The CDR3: CASSRPTGASGNTIYF. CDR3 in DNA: TGTGCCAGCAGCCGCCCGACAGGTGCCTCTGGAAACACCATATATTTT.

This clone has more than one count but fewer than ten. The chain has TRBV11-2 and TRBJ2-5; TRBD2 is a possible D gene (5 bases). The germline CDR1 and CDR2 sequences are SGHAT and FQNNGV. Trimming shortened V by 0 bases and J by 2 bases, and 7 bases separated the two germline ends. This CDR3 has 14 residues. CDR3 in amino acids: CASSLERTQETQYF. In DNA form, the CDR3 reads TGTGCCAGCAGCTTAGAACGGACTCAAGAGACCCAGTACTTC.

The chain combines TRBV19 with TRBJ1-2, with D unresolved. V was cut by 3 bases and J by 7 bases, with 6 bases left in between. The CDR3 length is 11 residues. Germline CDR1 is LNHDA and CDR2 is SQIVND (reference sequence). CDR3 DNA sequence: TGTGCCAGTAGTATGGCTCGTGGCTACACCTTC. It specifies CASSMARGYTF.

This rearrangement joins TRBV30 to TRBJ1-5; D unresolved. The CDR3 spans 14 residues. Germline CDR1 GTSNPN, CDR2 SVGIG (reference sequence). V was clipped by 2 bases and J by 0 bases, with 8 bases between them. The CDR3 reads CAWSPSDSNQPQHF. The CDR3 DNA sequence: TGTGCCTGGAGTCCTAGCGATAGCAATCAGCCCCAGCATTTT.

The CDR3 spells CASSEAGESSYEQYF. As DNA, the CDR3 is TGTGCCAGCAGTGAAGCGGGCGAGAGCTCCTACGAGCAGTACTTC. The chain couples TRBV2 to TRBJ2-7; no reliable D call. Germline-derived CDR1 and CDR2 are SNHLY and FYNNEI. The CDR3 contains 15 residues. Trimming cost V 0 bases and J 0 bases, with 9 bases left between them.

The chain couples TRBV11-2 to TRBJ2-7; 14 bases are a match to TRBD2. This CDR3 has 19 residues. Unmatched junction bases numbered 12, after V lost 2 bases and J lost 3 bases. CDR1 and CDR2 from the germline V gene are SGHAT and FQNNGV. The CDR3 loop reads CASSLIGGTSGGPLYEQYF. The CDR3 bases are TGTGCCAGCAGCTTAATTGGCGGGACTAGCGGGGGCCCCCTCTACGAGCAGTACTTC.

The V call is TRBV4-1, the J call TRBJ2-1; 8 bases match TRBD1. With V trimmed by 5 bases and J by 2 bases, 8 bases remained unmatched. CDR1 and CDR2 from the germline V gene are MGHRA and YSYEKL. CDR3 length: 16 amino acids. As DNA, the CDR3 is TGCGCCAGCAGCTTACGACAGGGGCTAGCCTACAATGAGCAGTTCTTC. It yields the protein CASSLRQGLAYNEQFF.

The CDR3 loop reads CASSLERTGVNNEQFF. CDR3 nucleotide sequence: TGTGCCAGCAGCTTAGAACGGACAGGGGTGAACAATGAGCAGTTCTTC. The chain recombines TRBV11-2 with TRBJ2-1; 9 bases fit TRBD1. This CDR3 contains 16 residues. Germline V gene data show CDR1 as SGHAT and CDR2 as FQNNGV. The V and J ends lost 0 bases and 5 bases, in that order; junction bases with no gene match: 5.

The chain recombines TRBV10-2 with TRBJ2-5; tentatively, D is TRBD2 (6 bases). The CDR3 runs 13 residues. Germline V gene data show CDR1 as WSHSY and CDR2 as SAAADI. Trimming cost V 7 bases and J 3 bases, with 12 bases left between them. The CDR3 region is CASTLGLEETQYF. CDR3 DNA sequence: TGCGCCAGCACTCTGGGACTCGAAGAGACCCAGTACTTC.

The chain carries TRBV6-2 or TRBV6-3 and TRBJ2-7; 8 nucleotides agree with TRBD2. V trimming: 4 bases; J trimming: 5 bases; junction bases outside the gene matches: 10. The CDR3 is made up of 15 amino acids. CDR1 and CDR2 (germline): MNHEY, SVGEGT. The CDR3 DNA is TGTGCCAGCAGTTCCGGACTAGCCAGGGGCCACGAGCAGTACTTC. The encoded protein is CASSSGLARGHEQYF.

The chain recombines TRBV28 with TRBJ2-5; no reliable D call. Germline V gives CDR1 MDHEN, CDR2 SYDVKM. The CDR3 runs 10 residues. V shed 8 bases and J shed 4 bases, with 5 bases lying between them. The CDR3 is CASSGETQYF. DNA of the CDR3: TGTGCCAGCTCGGGAGAGACCCAGTACTTC. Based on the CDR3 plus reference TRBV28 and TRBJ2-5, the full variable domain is DVKVTQSSRYLVKRTGEKVFLECVQDMDHENMFWYRQDPGLGLRLIYFSYDVKMKEKGDIPEGYSVSREKKERFSLILESASTNQTSMYLCASSGETQYFGPGTRLLVL.

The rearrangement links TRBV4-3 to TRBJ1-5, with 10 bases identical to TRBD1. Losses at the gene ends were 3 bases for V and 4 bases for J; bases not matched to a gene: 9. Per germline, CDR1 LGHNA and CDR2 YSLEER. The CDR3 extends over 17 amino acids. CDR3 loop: CASSQDRGNWGNQPQHF. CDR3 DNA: TGCGCCAGCAGCCAGGACAGGGGGAATTGGGGTAATCAGCCCCAGCATTTT.

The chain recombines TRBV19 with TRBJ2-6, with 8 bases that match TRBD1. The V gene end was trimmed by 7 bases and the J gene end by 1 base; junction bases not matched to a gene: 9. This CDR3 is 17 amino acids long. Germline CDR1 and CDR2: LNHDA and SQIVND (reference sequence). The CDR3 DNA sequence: TGTGCCAGTACCAAGACAGGGGTTGATTCTGGGGCCAACGTCCTGACTTTC. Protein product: CASTKTGVDSGANVLTF.

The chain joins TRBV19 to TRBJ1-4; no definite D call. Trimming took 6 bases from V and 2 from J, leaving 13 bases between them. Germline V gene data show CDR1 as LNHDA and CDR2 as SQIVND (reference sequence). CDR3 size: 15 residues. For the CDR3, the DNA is TGTGCCAGTAGCTCGTACGGAGGGACTAATGAAAAACTGTTTTTT. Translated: CASSSYGGTNEKLFF.

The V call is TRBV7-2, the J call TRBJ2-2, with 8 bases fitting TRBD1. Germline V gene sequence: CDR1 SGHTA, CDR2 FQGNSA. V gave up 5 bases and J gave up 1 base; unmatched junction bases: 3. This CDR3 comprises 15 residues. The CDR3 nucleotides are TGTGCCAGCAGCGGACAGGGTAGGAACACCGGGGAGCTGTTTTTT. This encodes CASSGQGRNTGELFF.

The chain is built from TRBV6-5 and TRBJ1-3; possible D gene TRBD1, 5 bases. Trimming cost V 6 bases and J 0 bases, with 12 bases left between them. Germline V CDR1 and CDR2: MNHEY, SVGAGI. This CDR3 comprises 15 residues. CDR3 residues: CASRLDTSSGNTIYF. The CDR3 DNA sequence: TGTGCCAGCAGGCTGGACACGAGCTCTGGAAACACCATATATTTT.

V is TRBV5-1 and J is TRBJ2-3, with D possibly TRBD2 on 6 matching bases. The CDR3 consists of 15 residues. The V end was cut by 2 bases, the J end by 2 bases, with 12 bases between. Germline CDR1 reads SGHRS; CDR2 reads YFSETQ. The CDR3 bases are TGCGCCAGCAGCTTCGGGACTCAAATCACAGATACGCAGTATTTT. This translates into CASSFGTQITDTQYF. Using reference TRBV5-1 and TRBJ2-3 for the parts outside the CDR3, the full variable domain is KAGVTQTPRYLIKTRGQQVTLSCSPISGHRSVSWYQQTPGQGLQFLFEYFSETQRNKGNFPGRFSGRQFSNSRSEMNVSTLELGDSALYLCASSFGTQITDTQYFGPGTRLTVL.